This TCR beta chain came from a study of CD8 T cells in Susac syndrome. On the study more broadly: Patients with Susac syndrome were therapy-naive, treated with corticosteroids, or treated with intravenous immunoglobulin alone when blood was collected.

In contrast to the negatively isolated CD8+ and CD4+ T cells, TEMRA cells were FACS-enriched. This CDR3 has 13 amino acids. In germline, CDR1 is MNHEY, CDR2 SVGAGI. With 8 bases clipped from V and 5 bases from J, the junction kept 5 bases outside the gene matches. After extraction with the RNeasy kit, 0.5 to 1 ug of the RNA was reverse transcribed using random hexamers. One entry per CDR3 protein results from TCRdb running MiXCR on the immunoSEQ multiplex PCR reads. The sample lists a few hundred thousand distinct CDR3 sequences, about 94% seen once, with around 0.16% in the top ten. The V call is TRBV6-5, the J call TRBJ1-4; 7 nucleotides align to TRBD1. The origin of this receptor is a human donor with Susac syndrome. Material for sequencing was CD4+ T cells from PBMCs. CDR3 in DNA: TGTGCCAGCCGACAGGGTGGAAATGAAAAACTGTTTTTT. Its protein product is CASRQGGNEKLFF.